The 23 T cell receptor beta chains below all came from one sample that was sequenced in a study of T cells in Graves' hyperthyroidism and ophthalmopathy. Amplified TCR beta CDR3 regions came from RNA transcripts. First-round RT-PCR with HTBI primers amplified the TCR CDR3 region. Each CDR3 protein gets one entry after TCRdb re-called the multiplex PCR reads with MiXCR. This table holds hundreds of thousands of distinct CDR3 sequences, 38% found once. Sequencing input: blood. These receptors all stem from a man aged 18 to 35 with Graves' hyperthyroidism.

In its sample, this clonotype was seen a few times. The rearrangement uses TRBV14 and TRBJ1-1, with a possible D match to TRBD1 (5 bases). This CDR3 contains 15 residues. The V and J ends lost 3 bases and 4 bases respectively, with 15 bases between them. In germline, CDR1 is SGHDN, CDR2 FVKESK. CDR3 bases: TGTGCCAGCAGCCAGCAGGGCGGTAGTTTCACTGAAGCTTTCTTT. This codes for CASSQQGGSFTEAFF.

This clonotype was observed a handful of times. The chain combines TRBV20-1 with TRBJ2-7, with 10 bases matching TRBD1. CDR1 is DFQATT and CDR2 is SNEGSKA in the germline V gene (reference sequence). This CDR3 comprises 13 residues. Trimming removed 5 bases from V and 4 bases from J; junction bases left unmatched: 5. CDR3 residues: CSAETGGQYEQYF. The DNA for the CDR3 is TGCAGTGCTGAGACAGGGGGCCAATACGAGCAGTACTTC.

This clonotype has just one count. The chain links TRBV15 to TRBJ1-5, with TRBD1 identical over 8 bases. With 5 bases clipped from V and 7 bases from J, the junction kept 4 bases outside the gene matches. Germline values: CDR1 LNHNV, CDR2 YYDKDF (reference sequence). The CDR3 sequence is 13 residues long. The CDR3 DNA reads TGTGCCACCAGCGGGGACAGGTACCAGCCCCAGCATTTT. It specifies CATSGDRYQPQHF.

This clonotype was seen repeatedly, ten times or more. This sequence joins TRBV7-2 and TRBJ1-1; D not certain. The CDR3 spans 12 residues. The V gene lost 4 bases and the J gene lost 1 base, with 4 bases spanning the gap. Germline lookup yields CDR1 SGHTA and CDR2 FQGNSA. CDR3: CASSSSNTEAFF. The CDR3 nucleotides read TGTGCCAGCAGCTCTTCGAACACTGAAGCTTTCTTT. Supplemented by reference TRBV7-2 and TRBJ1-1, the full variable domain reads GAGVSQSPSNKVTEKGKDVELRCDPISGHTALYWYRQSLGQGLEFLIYFQGNSAPDKSGLPSDRFSAERTGGSVSTLTIQRTQQEDSAVYLCASSSSNTEAFFGQGTRLTVV.

The chain links TRBV16 to TRBJ2-7; TRBD2 matches 10 bases. With 3 bases clipped from V and 0 bases from J, the junction kept 5 bases outside the gene matches. The CDR3 spans 16 residues. Germline loops: CDR1 KGHSY, CDR2 FQNENV. CDR3 sequence (DNA): TGTGCCAGCAGCCACTTGGGGACTAGCGCCTCCTACGAGCAGTACTTC. It yields the protein CASSHLGTSASYEQYF.

The sample holds a few counts of this clonotype. The genes are TRBV19 and TRBJ1-2; D call uncertain. The CDR3 runs to 13 residues. CDR1 is LNHDA and CDR2 is SQIVND in the germline V gene (reference sequence). V dropped 3 bases and J dropped 5 bases, with 10 bases sitting between them. The CDR3 loop reads CASSISQPYGYTF. The CDR3 DNA follows: TGTGCCAGTAGTATCTCACAGCCATATGGCTACACCTTC.

This clonotype was counted only a few times. The chain recombines TRBV4-2 with TRBJ2-7; D is undetermined. There are 13 residues in the CDR3. Germline CDR1 reads LGHNA; CDR2 reads YNFKEQ. V was shortened by 1 base and J by 6 bases, with 10 bases between the two germline ends. In DNA, the CDR3 is TGTGCCAGCAGCCAAGTCGGGCTAGGCGAGCAGTACTTC. Residues: CASSQVGLGEQYF.

A note on this clonotype: A read error may explain this, as a much larger clone is one base away. V and J are TRBV5-1 and TRBJ2-7; 13 nucleotides agree with TRBD2. Per germline, CDR1 SGHRS and CDR2 YFSETQ. This CDR3 has 15 amino acids. In DNA form, the CDR3 reads TGCGCCAGCAGCTTGGGACTAGCGGGAGGAGGCGAGCAGTGCTTC. Its translation is CASSLGLAGGGEQCF.

Notes on this clonotype: This could be a read error, since a much larger clone is one nucleotide away. The chain has TRBV2 and TRBJ1-2, with 7 bases fitting TRBD1. V gave up 4 bases and J gave up 4 bases; unmatched junction bases: 6. This CDR3 comprises 14 residues. Germline-derived CDR1 and CDR2 are SNHLY and FYNNEI. CDR3 in DNA: TGTGCCAGCAGTGCAGCGGGACAGACCTATGGCTACACCTTC. This gives the protein CASSAAGQTYGYTF.

At least ten counts were recorded for this clonotype. The V gene is TRBV15, the J gene TRBJ2-7; tentative D call: TRBD2 (5 bases). Germline CDR1 is LNHNV and CDR2 is YYDKDF (reference sequence). This CDR3 has 13 residues. Between the trimmed V and J ends, which lost 5 bases and 3 bases, there was a span of 11 bases. The chain's CDR3 is CATSPQRGYEQYF. CDR3 in DNA: TGTGCCACCAGCCCCCAACGGGGCTACGAGCAGTACTTC.

This clonotype has only one observation. V and J are TRBV25-1 and TRBJ1-6; TRBD1 matches 9 bases. Losses at the gene ends were 4 bases for V and 7 bases for J; bases not matched to a gene: 11. The CDR3 consists of 17 residues. Germline lookup yields CDR1 MGHDK and CDR2 SYGVNS. The CDR3 protein is CASSAGGQGSMNSPLHF. The CDR3 DNA reads as TGTGCCAGCAGTGCCGGGGGACAGGGATCGATGAATTCACCCCTCCACTTT. Looking up the rest from reference TRBV25-1 and TRBJ1-6 gives the full variable domain: EADIYQTPRYLVIGTGKKITLECSQTMGHDKMYWYQQDPGMELHLIHYSYGVNSTEKGDLSSESTVSRIRTEHFPLTLESARPSHTSQYLCASSAGGQGSMNSPLHFGNGTRLTVT.

This clonotype was found a few times. This sequence joins TRBV6-5 and TRBJ1-1, with D maybe TRBD1 (6 bases). The CDR3 is 12 residues long. V gave up 6 bases and J gave up 6 bases, with 11 bases separating them. Germline CDR1 reads MNHEY; CDR2 reads SVGAGI. The CDR3 DNA sequence: TGTGCCAGCAGGCACAGGGTCTCTGAAGCTTTCTTT. Protein product: CASRHRVSEAFF.

As regards this clonotype: At one end, the junction sequence differs from germline, possibly due to a read error. The chain is built from TRBV7-2 and TRBJ1-1, with 7 bases lining up with TRBD1. Germline-derived CDR1 and CDR2 are SGHTA and FQGNSA. The CDR3 consists of 17 residues. The CDR3 bases are TGCGCCAGCAGCTCGGAGAATACAAACAGGGGCAACACTGAAGCTTTCTTT. Residues: CASSSENTNRGNTEAFF.

This clonotype was found many times. J is TRBJ1-3 and V is TRBV7-9; maybe TRBD1 (6 bases). The V end lost 6 bases, the J end lost 9 bases, and 9 bases lay between the germline ends. There are 11 residues in the CDR3. The V gene's germline CDR1 is SEHNR and CDR2 FQNEAQ (reference sequence). CDR3 in amino acids: CASSTGFTIYF. CDR3 DNA sequence: TGTGCCAGCAGTACAGGGTTCACCATATATTTT.

This clonotype turned up a few times. This rearrangement joins TRBV12-3 or TRBV12-4 to TRBJ1-4; D is unresolved. The CDR3 is 15 residues long. With 2 bases removed from V and 0 bases from J, the gap between germline ends came to 7 bases. The CDR3 DNA sequence: TGTGCCAGCAGTTTATCGGATCCAACTAATGAAAAACTGTTTTTT. Its translation: CASSLSDPTNEKLFF.

The rearrangement uses TRBV5-4 and TRBJ1-2; D unclear. Deletions cut 1 base from V and 8 bases from J, with 24 bases between. The CDR3 sequence is 17 residues long. Germline V gives CDR1 SGHNT, CDR2 YYREEE (reference sequence). CDR3 DNA sequence: TGTGCCAGCAGCTTGTGGTCGGGAGCAGAGACGTTCGGCGGCTACACCTTC. It encodes CASSLWSGAETFGGYTF.

V and J are TRBV19 and TRBJ2-7; D ambiguous. The CDR3 covers 12 residues. Germline CDR1 and CDR2: LNHDA and SQIVND (reference sequence). Trimming left V 4 bases short and J 2 bases short, with 6 bases between. CDR3 sequence: CASSSNAYEQYF. The CDR3 DNA reads as TGTGCCAGTAGTAGTAATGCCTACGAGCAGTACTTC. The variable domain in full, completed from reference TRBV19 and TRBJ2-7, reads DGGITQSPKYLFRKEGQNVTLSCEQNLNHDAMYWYRQDPGQGLRLIYYSQIVNDFQKGDIAEGYSVSREKKESFPLTVTSAQKNPTAFYLCASSSNAYEQYFGPGTRLTVT.

The chain is built from TRBV7-6 and TRBJ1-1, with no clear D. V was cut by 4 bases and J by 6 bases, with 9 bases left in between. Per the germline V gene, CDR1 is SGHVS and CDR2 is FNYEAQ. This CDR3 has 12 amino acids. The CDR3 DNA reads as TGTGCCAGCAGCTCCGACAATTCTGAAGCTTTCTTT. This encodes CASSSDNSEAFF.

With regard to this clonotype: Just one base apart from a much larger clone, this may be a read error. The genes are TRBV6-1 and TRBJ2-7; D gene uncertain. Germline V gene sequence: CDR1 MNHNS, CDR2 SASEGT. V was shortened by 3 bases and J by 4 bases, with 10 bases between the two germline ends. This CDR3 spans 13 amino acids. CDR3 loop: CASSDGQEYEQYF. The DNA of the CDR3 is TGTGCCAGCAGTGACGGGCAGGAATACGAGCAGTACTTC.

Notes on this clonotype: The junction and the germline gene differ at one end; a read error may be behind it. The genes are TRBV10-3 and TRBJ2-7; the D call may be TRBD1 or TRBD2 (6 bases each). CDR3 length equals 13 residues. CDR1 ENHRY and CDR2 SYGVKD come from the germline V gene. The CDR3 is CASSYARGREQYF. The CDR3, as DNA: TGTGCCAGCAGTTACGCCCGGGGGCGAGAGCAGTACTTC.

This clonotype came up a few times. CDR3 protein: CASSPGGGPIEQYF. The CDR3 DNA reads as TGTGCCAGCAGCCCCGGCGGGGGGCCTATCGAGCAGTACTTC. The J gene is TRBJ2-7, the V gene TRBV7-9; TRBD2 matches 8 bases. V was pared by 5 bases and J by 6 bases, with 9 bases of the junction left unmatched. Germline V gene data show CDR1 as SEHNR and CDR2 as FQNEAQ (reference sequence). The CDR3 runs 14 residues.

V and J are TRBV29-1 and TRBJ1-1; D is unclear. The CDR3 is made up of 10 amino acids. Germline CDR1 and CDR2: SQVTM and ANQGSEA. Here the CDR3 DNA reads TGCAGGTTGATGAACACTGAAGCTTTCTTT. This translates into CRLMNTEAFF.

This clonotype was detected only a few times. The chain carries TRBV9 and TRBJ1-6; D unresolved. The V gene's germline CDR1 is SGDLS and CDR2 YYNGEE. This CDR3 spans 16 amino acids. V shed 3 bases and J shed 6 bases, with 16 bases lying between them. In DNA, the CDR3 is TGTGCCAGCAGCGCCGATAGTGGCCTCCTTAATTCACCCCTCCACTTT. It codes for CASSADSGLLNSPLHF.